This T cell receptor (beta chain) was identified during a study of early T cells in non-severe SARS-CoV-2 infection. This clonotype was detected many times. TCRdb used MiXCR to reprocess the 5' RACE reads, holding one entry per CDR3 protein. The profile shows around 50,000 distinct CDR3 sequences, roughly 4.5% of them singletons. The CDR3 spans 12 residues. From germline, CDR1 is ENHRY and CDR2 SYGVKD. Trimming shortened V by 10 bases and J by 0 bases, and 10 bases separated the two germline ends. This sequence was found in an adult who was a healthcare worker with PCR-confirmed SARS-CoV-2 infection or an uninfected control (not recorded which). Sequencing used whole blood. The chain is built from TRBV10-3 and TRBJ2-7, with D perhaps matching TRBD1 (5 bases). CDR3 sequence (DNA): TGTGCCACCACAGGAATCTCCTACGAGCAGTACTTC. It encodes CATTGISYEQYF.